The rows below give T cell receptor beta chains drawn from one sample of a study of T-cell memory formation after mild COVID-19. TCRdb re-derived calls from the 5' RACE reads in MiXCR, one entry per CDR3 protein. Of fewer than 95,000 distinct CDR3 sequences listed, about an eighth are singletons. Specimen: PBMCs or a T cell subset sorted from them (not recorded which). Receptors originate from an adult woman who had mild COVID-19 (a few samples of this study predate the infection). Cell type and time point are not known. CDR3s include the opening cysteine and the closing phenylalanine or tryptophan. Each record gives: clone size, D gene, J gene, V gene, CDR3 DNA, CDR3 protein. D genes are given only for firm matches. The listing skips clone size in some rows; elsewhere it reads once, few, many or a size class.

>-|TRBD2|TRBJ2-1|TRBV20-1
TGCAGTGCTAGAGATCTTAGCGGGAGTTCCTACAATGAGCAGTTCTTC
CSARDLSGSSYNEQFF
>-|-|TRBJ2-3|TRBV12-3/TRBV12-4
TGTGCCAGCAGCACGCCCACAGATACGCAGTATTTT
CASSTPTDTQYF
>few|TRBD1|TRBJ1-3|TRBV4-2
TGTGCCAGCAGCCAACCCCTGGACAGGGGTAACACCATATATTTT
CASSQPLDRGNTIYF
>-|-|TRBJ1-6|TRBV9
TGTGCCAGCAGCCCCGGTGAGGGGTATCCCCTCCACTTT
CASSPGEGYPLHF
>-|-|TRBJ2-3|TRBV7-3
TGTGCCAGCAGCTGGATACCCGGGACAGATACGCAGTATTTT
CASSWIPGTDTQYF
>-|-|TRBJ1-2|TRBV7-2
TGTGCCAGCAGCTTAGACAAGAACTATGGCTACACCTTC
CASSLDKNYGYTF
>few|-|TRBJ1-1|TRBV12-3/TRBV12-4
TGTGCCAGCAGGCAGGGGCTCATGGATTTCTTT
CASRQGLMDFF
>few|-|TRBJ1-5|TRBV3-1
TGTGCCAGCAGCCAAGGCAGTCAGCCCCAGCATTTT
CASSQGSQPQHF
>-|TRBD2|TRBJ2-1|TRBV14
TGTGCCAGCAGCCAAGAGGATGGACTAGCGGGAAACCCTATCTCCTACAATGAGCAGTTCTTC
CASSQEDGLAGNPISYNEQFF
>-|-|TRBJ2-6|TRBV7-2
TGTGCCAGCAGCGTCGACAGCGACGATGGGGCCAACGTCCTGACTTTC
CASSVDSDDGANVLTF
>-|-|TRBJ2-2|TRBV30
TGTGCCTGGAGTACAGGAGAGCTTAACACCGGGGAGCTGTTTTTT
CAWSTGELNTGELFF
>many|TRBD1|TRBJ2-7|TRBV6-2/TRBV6-3
TGTGCCAGCAGTTACTCAGTGGGACAGAGCTCCTACGAGCAGTACTTC
CASSYSVGQSSYEQYF
>few|-|TRBJ2-1|TRBV4-1
TGCGCCAGCAGCCACTCGATCGGGGGTGGGTTAGATGAGCAGTTCTTC
CASSHSIGGGLDEQFF
>-|-|TRBJ2-1|TRBV4-1
TGCGCCAGCAGCCAAGAACCTCTGGCGGGGTCGTCCTACAATGAGCAGTTCTTC
CASSQEPLAGSSYNEQFF
>few|-|TRBJ2-7|TRBV24-1
TGTGCCACCAGTGATGGGACTCTGGGGCTCTACGAGCAGTACTTC
CATSDGTLGLYEQYF
>-|-|TRBJ2-7|TRBV20-1
TGCAGTGCTAGAGATCTTCTTGGGGCCTACGAGCAGTACTTC
CSARDLLGAYEQYF
>-|TRBD2|TRBJ2-7|TRBV5-5
TGTGCCAGCAGCCGGGGACTAGCCTACGAGCAGTACTTC
CASSRGLAYEQYF
>few|TRBD1|TRBJ2-3|TRBV7-8
TGTGCCAGCAGCAAGGGGACAGGGGCCGATACGCAGTATTTT
CASSKGTGADTQYF
>-|-|TRBJ2-2|TRBV18
TGTGCCAGCTCACTCCTCTCTAGCAACACCGGGGAGCTGTTTTTT
CASSLLSSNTGELFF
>-|TRBD2|TRBJ2-3|TRBV20-1
TGCAGTGCCAGACCGCTGACTAGCGGGAGAACAGATACGCAGTATTTT
CSARPLTSGRTDTQYF
>-|-|TRBJ2-2|TRBV5-1
TGCGCCAGCAGCTTGGCCGCACTAGCGAACACCGGGGAGCTGTTTTTT
CASSLAALANTGELFF
>-|-|TRBJ2-1|TRBV9
TGTGCCAGCAGCCCGACCGGGGGAATTAATGAGCAGTTCTTC
CASSPTGGINEQFF
>few|-|TRBJ2-1|TRBV12-3/TRBV12-4
TGTGCCACCTATGCGGGGAATGAGCAGTTCTTC
CATYAGNEQFF
>-|-|TRBJ2-1|TRBV3-1
TGTGCCAGCAGCCAACAGGGGACGGTGACCTACAATGAGCAGTTCTTC
CASSQQGTVTYNEQFF
>many|TRBD2|TRBJ2-7|TRBV20-1
TGCAGTGCTAGAGAGGAGCGGGACTACGAGCAGTACTTC
CSAREERDYEQYF
>-|-|TRBJ2-2|TRBV24-1
TGTGCCACGATGAACGGGGCGGAGGGGGAGCTGTTTTTT
CATMNGAEGELFF
>few|TRBD2|TRBJ2-5|TRBV7-9
TGTGCCAGCAGCTTAGCGGGAGGGGTCCAAGAGACCCAGTACTTC
CASSLAGGVQETQYF
>few|-|TRBJ2-2|TRBV7-2
TGTGCCAGCAGCTCCGACTGGACCGGGGAGCTGTTTTTT
CASSSDWTGELFF
>many|-|TRBJ2-1|TRBV14
TGTGCCAGCAGCCAAGTGTCCGGGAGCTCCTACAATGAGCAGTTCTTC
CASSQVSGSSYNEQFF
>-|-|TRBJ2-7|TRBV4-1
TGCGCCAGCAGCCAAGAAGGAGGGGGCGTCTACGAGCAGTACTTC
CASSQEGGGVYEQYF
>-|-|TRBJ1-5|TRBV4-1
TGCGCCAGCAGTCAGGAGAGAGAGCTCAATCAGCCCCAGCATTTT
CASSQERELNQPQHF
>-|TRBD2|TRBJ2-2|TRBV15
TGTGCCACTAAAGGCCTCCCCGGGACTAGCGTGAACACCGGGGAGCTGTTTTTT
CATKGLPGTSVNTGELFF
>few|-|TRBJ1-4|TRBV2
TGTGCCAGCAGTGCTGCGGCGGGAGTTGGTGAAAAACTGTTTTTT
CASSAAAGVGEKLFF
>-|-|TRBJ1-1|TRBV4-3
TGCGCCAGCAGCCAAGTTGGGGGAGGCACTGAAGCTTTCTTT
CASSQVGGGTEAFF
>-|TRBD1|TRBJ2-7|TRBV20-1
TGCAGTGCTCGGTCGACAGGGTATGACGAGCAGTACTTC
CSARSTGYDEQYF
>few|-|TRBJ2-7|TRBV15
TGTGCCACCAGCAAGGGAGCAGTAAACGAGCAGTACTTC
CATSKGAVNEQYF
>few|-|TRBJ2-7|TRBV7-9
TGTGCCAGCAGCCCCGGGGTCTGGCCTTACGAGCAGTACTTC
CASSPGVWPYEQYF
>-|-|TRBJ1-5|TRBV24-1
TGTGCCACCAGTGATATGAATAGCAATCAGCCCCAGCATTTT
CATSDMNSNQPQHF